This passage covers 21 T cell receptor beta chains from one sample sequenced in a study of shared clonotypes between healthy human individuals. Naive CD8 cells were CD45RO-negative, positively selected for CCR7, excluding terminally differentiated effector memory CD45RA+ cells. Sequenced by immunoSEQ multiplex PCR; TCRdb stores in-frame clones only, minus some. This table holds about 820,000 clones, 85% to 95% found once. The sample comprised naive CD8+ T cells sorted from blood. The origin of the receptors is a man aged 25 to 40 in good health.

J is TRBJ2-1 and V is TRBV9; D is possibly TRBD2 (6 bases). Per germline, CDR1 SGDLS and CDR2 YYNGEE. The CDR3 length is 15 residues. Between the trimmed V and J ends, which lost 0 bases and 3 bases, there was a span of 10 bases. CDR3: CASSVVEGLYNEQFF. The CDR3 DNA reads as TGTGCCAGCAGCGTAGTGGAGGGACTCTACAATGAGCAGTTCTTC.

The rearrangement joins TRBV7-8 to TRBJ1-5; 7 bases are a match to TRBD1. This CDR3 contains 15 residues. Germline assignment: CDR1 SGHVS and CDR2 FQNEAQ. The junction had 6 bases not matched to a gene; V was cut back by 5 bases and J by 2 bases. The CDR3 bases are TGTGCCAGCAGCACGTACAGGGGTGGCAATCAGCCCCAGCATTTT. Its translation: CASSTYRGGNQPQHF.

The chain links TRBV29-1 to TRBJ2-1, with 15 bases that match TRBD2. V trimming: 7 bases; J trimming: 9 bases; junction bases outside the gene matches: 7. Germline lookup yields CDR1 SQVTM and CDR2 ANQGSEA. The CDR3 has 14 residues. The CDR3 region is CSGWTSGRASEQFF. In DNA, the CDR3 is TGCAGCGGATGGACTAGCGGGAGGGCCAGTGAGCAGTTCTTC.

This chain joins TRBV2 and TRBJ1-2; no clear D gene. V was pared by 8 bases and J by 8 bases, with 18 bases between. The CDR3 loop spans 13 amino acids. Germline CDR1 is SNHLY and CDR2 is FYNNEI. The chain's CDR3 is CASPGRGERGYTF. DNA for the CDR3: TGTGCCAGCCCCGGACGGGGAGAACGGGGCTACACCTTC.

J is TRBJ2-3 and V is TRBV10-3, with a tentative D call TRBD1 (6 bases). The CDR3 runs to 13 residues. CDR1 is ENHRY, CDR2 SYGVKD, per germline. The V gene lost 10 bases and the J gene lost 6 bases, with 17 bases spanning the gap. Written as DNA, the CDR3 is TGTGCCACGAACAGGGTGGAGAAGGATACGCAGTATTTT. It is translated as CATNRVEKDTQYF.

CDR3 loop: CASSLWNNEKLFF. Written as DNA, the CDR3 is TGTGCCAGCAGCTTATGGAATAATGAAAAACTGTTTTTT. This chain links TRBV13 with TRBJ1-4; D remains ambiguous. Trimming took off 2 bases at V and 4 bases at J, with 5 bases between the two ends. Germline V gene lookup returns CDR1 PRHDT and CDR2 FYEKMQ (reference sequence). CDR3 size: 13 residues. Looking up the rest from reference TRBV13 and TRBJ1-4 gives the full variable domain: AAGVIQSPRHLIKEKRETATLKCYPIPRHDTVYWYQQGPGQDPQFLISFYEKMQSDKGSIPDRFSAQQFSDYHSELNMSSLELGDSALYFCASSLWNNEKLFFGSGTQLSVL.

This chain connects TRBV5-3 to TRBJ1-5, with 11 bases matching TRBD1. TRBV5-3 is treated as an ORF (open reading frame) with a function not yet certain. V lost 3 bases to trimming and J lost 0 bases; unmatched junction nucleotides: 17. The CDR3 runs 21 residues. For the CDR3, the DNA is TGTGCCAGAAGCTCAGCCCGGACAGGGGGCTCATGTACGGATAGCAATCAGCCCCAGCATTTT. As protein: CARSSARTGGSCTDSNQPQHF.

The chain carries TRBV5-4 and TRBJ2-7, with 9 positions matching TRBD1. CDR1 is SGHNT, CDR2 YYREEE, per germline (reference sequence). J was trimmed by 5 bases and V by 3 bases; bases with no gene match: 6. This CDR3 is 14 amino acids long. The CDR3 sequence is CASSWSGQGNEQYF. The DNA for the CDR3 is TGTGCCAGCAGCTGGTCGGGACAGGGCAACGAGCAGTACTTC. The variable domain in full, completed from reference TRBV5-4 and TRBJ2-7, reads ETGVTQSPTHLIKTRGQQVTLRCSSQSGHNTVSWYQQALGQGPQFIFQYYREEENGRGNFPPRFSGLQFPNYSSELNVNALELDDSALYLCASSWSGQGNEQYFGPGTRLTVT.

This clone appeared once. J is TRBJ2-1 and V is TRBV2, with 7 bases matching TRBD2. The germline V gene has CDR1 SNHLY and CDR2 FYNNEI. Trimming took 4 bases from V and 7 from J; bases not matched to a gene: 16. The CDR3 spans 17 residues. CDR3 DNA sequence: TGTGCCAGCAGTGGCCGGTCCTCGGGAGGAGTTTTAAATGAGCAGTTCTTC. Translation gives CASSGRSSGGVLNEQFF. Based on the CDR3 plus reference TRBV2 and TRBJ2-1, the full variable domain is EPEVTQTPSHQVTQMGQEVILRCVPISNHLYFYWYRQILGQKVEFLVSFYNNEISEKSEIFDDQFSVERPDGSNFTLKIRSTKLEDSAMYFCASSGRSSGGVLNEQFFGPGTRLTVL.

This sequence joins TRBV13 and TRBJ2-7; 9 positions agree with TRBD2. This CDR3 has 15 residues. V shed 5 bases, J shed 2 bases, and the junction held 7 bases outside the gene matches. CDR1 PRHDT and CDR2 FYEKMQ come from the germline V gene (reference sequence). CDR3 in amino acids: CASSPGTSLAYEQYF. The CDR3 nucleotides read TGTGCCAGCAGCCCGGGGACTAGCTTAGCCTACGAGCAGTACTTC.

The CDR3 bases are TGTGCCAGCAGCCCCGAGGGAAACACCATATATTTT. Protein: CASSPEGNTIYF. The chain links TRBV9 to TRBJ1-3; D remains ambiguous. The CDR3 loop spans 12 amino acids. Germline V gene sequence: CDR1 SGDLS, CDR2 YYNGEE. Trimming removed 4 bases from V and 4 bases from J, with 6 bases in between.

The rearrangement uses TRBV7-6 and TRBJ1-4; 8 bases align to TRBD1. The CDR3 loop spans 15 amino acids. Trimming took 5 bases from V and 3 from J; bases not matched to a gene: 5. Germline-derived CDR1 and CDR2 are SGHVS and FNYEAQ. The CDR3 here is CASSATGGSNEKLFF. In DNA form, the CDR3 reads TGTGCCAGCAGCGCTACAGGGGGGTCTAATGAAAAACTGTTTTTT.

The rearrangement joins TRBV7-9 to TRBJ2-1; 14 positions match TRBD2. Germline CDR1 and CDR2: SEHNR and FQNEAQ (reference sequence). The CDR3 runs to 16 residues. V shed 5 bases and J 2 bases; nucleotides not matched to a gene: 2. In nucleotides, the CDR3 is TGTGCCAGCAGCGGGACTAGCGGGAGTCCCTACAATGAGCAGTTCTTC. This sequence encodes CASSGTSGSPYNEQFF.

In the case of this clone: This specimen includes other DNA sequences encoding the same CDR3. The V call is TRBV27, the J call TRBJ2-7; no clear D gene. CDR1 and CDR2 from the germline V gene are MNHEY and SMNVEV (reference sequence). The CDR3 has 14 amino acids. V gave up 2 bases and J gave up 1 base, with 9 bases separating them. CDR3 coding DNA: TGTGCCAGCAGTTTAAAGGGTCTGTCCTACGAGCAGTACTTC. Translated, it gives CASSLKGLSYEQYF.

V and J are TRBV6-5 and TRBJ1-5, with D possibly being TRBD1 (5 bases). The length of the CDR3 is 15 residues. CDR1 MNHEY and CDR2 SVGAGI come from the germline V gene. V was clipped by 0 bases and J by 5 bases, with 11 bases between them. The CDR3 reads CASSYSSAGDQPQHF. The CDR3 region has the DNA TGTGCCAGCAGTTACTCGAGTGCGGGGGATCAGCCCCAGCATTTT.

The chain has TRBV5-6 and TRBJ2-7; the match to TRBD2 covers 13 bases. The J segment lost 5 bases and the V segment lost 4 bases, leaving 6 bases of the junction unmatched. The germline V gene has CDR1 SGHDT and CDR2 YYEEEE. The CDR3 sequence is 15 residues long. This CDR3 reads CASSQGTSGMNEQYF. The CDR3 nucleotides read TGTGCCAGCAGCCAAGGGACTAGCGGGATGAACGAGCAGTACTTC. The full variable domain, completed using reference TRBV5-6 and TRBJ2-7, is DAGVTQSPTHLIKTRGQQVTLRCSPKSGHDTVSWYQQALGQGPQFIFQYYEEEERQRGNFPDRFSGHQFPNYSSELNVNALLLGDSALYLCASSQGTSGMNEQYFGPGTRLTVT.

The chain has TRBV5-1 and TRBJ2-7; 7 bases map to TRBD1. After removal of 5 bases from V and 3 bases from J, the junction contained 8 bases not matched to a gene. Germline CDR1 SGHRS, CDR2 YFSETQ. The CDR3 consists of 14 residues. CDR3 in amino acids: CASRPTGSLYEQYF. The CDR3 DNA follows: TGCGCCAGCAGACCGACAGGGTCCCTCTACGAGCAGTACTTC.

The chain has TRBV11-2 and TRBJ2-1, with 7 positions matching TRBD1. This CDR3 has 13 residues. J was trimmed by 2 bases and V by 8 bases; bases with no gene match: 3. The V gene's germline CDR1 is SGHAT and CDR2 FQNNGV. The CDR3 sequence: CASVGTAYNEQFF. In nucleotides, the CDR3 is TGTGCCAGCGTTGGGACAGCCTACAATGAGCAGTTCTTC. The whole variable domain, remainder taken from reference TRBV11-2 and TRBJ2-1, is EAGVAQSPRYKIIEKRQSVAFWCNPISGHATLYWYQQILGQGPKLLIQFQNNGVVDDSQLPKDRFSAERLKGVDSTLKIQPAKLEDSAVYLCASVGTAYNEQFFGPGTRLTVL.

This chain links TRBV29-1 with TRBJ1-1; D might be TRBD1 (5 bases). Germline V CDR1 and CDR2: SQVTM, ANQGSEA. The V gene lost 7 bases and the J gene lost 5 bases, with 17 bases spanning the gap. The CDR3 sequence is 13 residues long. The CDR3 here is CSASGAGLTEAFF. The CDR3 DNA reads as TGCAGCGCCTCTGGCGCGGGGCTGACTGAAGCTTTCTTT.

V and J are TRBV29-1 and TRBJ2-7, with 12 positions matching TRBD2. V shed 4 bases and J 4 bases; nucleotides not matched to a gene: 2. Germline assignment: CDR1 SQVTM and CDR2 ANQGSEA. This CDR3 contains 13 residues. The CDR3 DNA follows: TGCAGCGTTGGACTAGCGGGAGAGTACGAGCAGTACTTC. Amino acids: CSVGLAGEYEQYF.

This chain joins TRBV10-3 and TRBJ2-2; 8 bases align to TRBD1. CDR3 length: 15 amino acids. J gave up 2 bases and V 4 bases, and 3 bases lay outside the gene matches. Germline V lookup: CDR1 ENHRY, CDR2 SYGVKD. The DNA of the CDR3 is TGTGCCATCAGTGTTGGACAGGGAAACACCGGGGAGCTGTTTTTT. Encoded protein: CAISVGQGNTGELFF.